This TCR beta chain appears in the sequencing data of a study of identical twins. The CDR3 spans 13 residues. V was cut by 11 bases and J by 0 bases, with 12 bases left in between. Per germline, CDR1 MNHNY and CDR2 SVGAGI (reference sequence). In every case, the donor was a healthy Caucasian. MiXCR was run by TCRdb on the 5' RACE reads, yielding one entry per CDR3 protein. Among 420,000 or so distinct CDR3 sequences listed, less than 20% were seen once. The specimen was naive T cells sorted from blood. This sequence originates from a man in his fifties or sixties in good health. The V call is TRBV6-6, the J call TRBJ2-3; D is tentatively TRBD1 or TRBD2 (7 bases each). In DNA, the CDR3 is TGTGCCTCAGGGGGGGGAAGCACAGATACGCAGTATTTT. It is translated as CASGGGSTDTQYF.